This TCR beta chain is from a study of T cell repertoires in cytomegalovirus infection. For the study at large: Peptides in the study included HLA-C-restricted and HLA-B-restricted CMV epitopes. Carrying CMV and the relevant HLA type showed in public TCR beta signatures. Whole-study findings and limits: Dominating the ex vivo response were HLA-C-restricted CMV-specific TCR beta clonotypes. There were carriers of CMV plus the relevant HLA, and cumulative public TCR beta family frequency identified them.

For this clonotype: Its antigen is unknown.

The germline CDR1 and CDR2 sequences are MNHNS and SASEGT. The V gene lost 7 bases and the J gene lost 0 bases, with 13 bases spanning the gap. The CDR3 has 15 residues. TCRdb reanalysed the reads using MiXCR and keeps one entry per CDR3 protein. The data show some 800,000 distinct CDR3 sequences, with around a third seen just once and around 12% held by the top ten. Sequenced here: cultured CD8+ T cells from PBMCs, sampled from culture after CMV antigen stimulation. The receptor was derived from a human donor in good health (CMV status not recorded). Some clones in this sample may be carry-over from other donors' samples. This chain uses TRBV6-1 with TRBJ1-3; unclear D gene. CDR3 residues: CASTLDRDSGNTIYF. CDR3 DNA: TGTGCCAGCACCCTCGATCGAGACTCTGGAAACACCATATATTTT.